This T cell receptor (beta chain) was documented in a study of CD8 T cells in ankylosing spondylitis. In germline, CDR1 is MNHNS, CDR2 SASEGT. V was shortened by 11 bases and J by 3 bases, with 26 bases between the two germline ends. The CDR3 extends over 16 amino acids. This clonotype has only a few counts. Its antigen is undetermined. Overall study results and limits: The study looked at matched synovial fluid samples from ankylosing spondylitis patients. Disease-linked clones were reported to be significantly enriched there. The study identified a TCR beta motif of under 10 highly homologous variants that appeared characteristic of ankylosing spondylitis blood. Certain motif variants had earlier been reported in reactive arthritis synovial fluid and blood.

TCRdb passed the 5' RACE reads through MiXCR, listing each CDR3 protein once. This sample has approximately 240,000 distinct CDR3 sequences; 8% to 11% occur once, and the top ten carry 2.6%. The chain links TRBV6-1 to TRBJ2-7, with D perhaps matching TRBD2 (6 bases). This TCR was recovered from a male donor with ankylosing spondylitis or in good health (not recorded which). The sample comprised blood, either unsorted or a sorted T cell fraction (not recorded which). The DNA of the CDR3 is TGTGCCGCCAGCTCCATAAGGACCTCGGGACTCTACGAGCAGTACTTC. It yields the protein CAASSIRTSGLYEQYF.